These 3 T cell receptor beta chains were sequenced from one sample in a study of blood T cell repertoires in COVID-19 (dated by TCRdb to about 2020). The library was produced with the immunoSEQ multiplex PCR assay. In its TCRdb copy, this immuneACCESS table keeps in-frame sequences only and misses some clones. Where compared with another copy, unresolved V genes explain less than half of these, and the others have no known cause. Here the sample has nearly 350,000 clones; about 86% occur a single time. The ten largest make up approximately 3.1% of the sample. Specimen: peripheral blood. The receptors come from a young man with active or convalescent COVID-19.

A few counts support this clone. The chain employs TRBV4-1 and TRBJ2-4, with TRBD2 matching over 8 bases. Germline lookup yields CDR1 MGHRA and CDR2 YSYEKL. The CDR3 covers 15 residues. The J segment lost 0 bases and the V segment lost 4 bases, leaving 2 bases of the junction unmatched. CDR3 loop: CASSLLAVAKNIQYF. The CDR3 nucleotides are TGCGCCAGCAGCCTACTAGCGGTAGCCAAAAACATTCAGTACTTC.

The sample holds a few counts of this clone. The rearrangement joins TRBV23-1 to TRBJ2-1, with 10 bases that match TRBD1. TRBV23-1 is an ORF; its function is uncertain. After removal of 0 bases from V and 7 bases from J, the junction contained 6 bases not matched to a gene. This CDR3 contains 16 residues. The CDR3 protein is CASSQSRTGGRNEQFF. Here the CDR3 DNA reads TGCGCCAGCAGTCAATCCCGGACAGGGGGGCGGAATGAGCAGTTCTTC.

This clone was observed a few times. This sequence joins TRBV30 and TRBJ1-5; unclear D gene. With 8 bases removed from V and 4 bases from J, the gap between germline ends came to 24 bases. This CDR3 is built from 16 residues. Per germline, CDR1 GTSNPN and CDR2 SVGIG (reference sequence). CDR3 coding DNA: TGTGCCCATGAGGACCCCGGGGTACGAAAAAATCAGCCCCAGCATTTT. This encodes CAHEDPGVRKNQPQHF.